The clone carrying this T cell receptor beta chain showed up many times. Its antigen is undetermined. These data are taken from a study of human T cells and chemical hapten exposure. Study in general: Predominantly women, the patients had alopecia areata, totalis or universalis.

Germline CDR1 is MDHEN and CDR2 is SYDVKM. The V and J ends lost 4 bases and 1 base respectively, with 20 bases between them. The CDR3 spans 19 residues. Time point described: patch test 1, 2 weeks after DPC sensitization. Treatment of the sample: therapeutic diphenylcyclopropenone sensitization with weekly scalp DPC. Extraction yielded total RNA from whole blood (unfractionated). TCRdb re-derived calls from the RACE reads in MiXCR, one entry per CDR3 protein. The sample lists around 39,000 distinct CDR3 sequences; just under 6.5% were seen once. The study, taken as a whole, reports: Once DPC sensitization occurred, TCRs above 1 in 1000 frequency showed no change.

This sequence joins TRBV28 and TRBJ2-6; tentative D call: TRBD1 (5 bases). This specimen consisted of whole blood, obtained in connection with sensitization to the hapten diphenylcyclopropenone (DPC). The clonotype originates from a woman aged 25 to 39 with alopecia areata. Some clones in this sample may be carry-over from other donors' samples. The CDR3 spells CASSSSDSFRFSGANVLTF. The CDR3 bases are TGTGCCAGCAGTTCTTCTGACAGTTTTCGGTTTTCTGGGGCCAACGTCCTGACTTTC.